A selection of T cell receptor beta chains follows, all from one sample in a study of T cells in Graves' hyperthyroidism and ophthalmopathy. TCRdb re-analysed the multiplex PCR reads in MiXCR, keeping a single row per CDR3 protein. The repertoire consists of 250,000 to 300,000 distinct CDR3 sequences, with roughly 15% occurring once and the leading ten covering roughly 7.9%. The sample consisted of blood. The receptors shown here come from a woman between 40 and 55 years old with Graves' hyperthyroidism. Both conserved end residues are part of each CDR3. Each record gives: CDR3 DNA, CDR3 protein, J gene, CDR3 length, D gene, V gene, clone size. D genes are given only for firm matches. Size tells how often a clone was seen (once, few, many) or the class of an expanded clone, and some rows leave it out.

cdr3_nt: TGTGCCAGCGGGGGAAACACCATATATTTT; cdr3_aa: CASGGNTIYF; j_call: TRBJ1-3; cdr3_length: 10; d_call: -; v_call: TRBV28; clone_size: few
cdr3_nt: TGTGCCAGCAGCCCCCGCGAGGCAGGGGCAGTAGCAGGAAGCACAGATACGCAGTATTTT; cdr3_aa: CASSPREAGAVAGSTDTQYF; j_call: TRBJ2-3; cdr3_length: 20; d_call: -; v_call: TRBV9; clone_size: -
cdr3_nt: TGTGCCAGCAGTGTTGGCCCTACCTACGAGCAGTACTTC; cdr3_aa: CASSVGPTYEQYF; j_call: TRBJ2-7; cdr3_length: 13; d_call: -; v_call: TRBV6-1; clone_size: many
cdr3_nt: TGTGCCAGCAGTTACTCGGGGCGGTGGGGCACAGATACGCAGTATTTT; cdr3_aa: CASSYSGRWGTDTQYF; j_call: TRBJ2-3; cdr3_length: 16; d_call: -; v_call: TRBV6-5; clone_size: many
cdr3_nt: TGTGCCAGCAGTTACGGGAACGACGAGCAGTACTTC; cdr3_aa: CASSYGNDEQYF; j_call: TRBJ2-7; cdr3_length: 12; d_call: -; v_call: TRBV6-6; clone_size: many
cdr3_nt: TGTGCCAGCAGCTTAATCGGGACAGGGCAAGACGAGCAGTACTTC; cdr3_aa: CASSLIGTGQDEQYF; j_call: TRBJ2-7; cdr3_length: 15; d_call: TRBD1; v_call: TRBV7-8; clone_size: many
cdr3_nt: TGTGCCAGCAGCCTTATTATACAGGGGAGTGAGCAGTACTTC; cdr3_aa: CASSLIIQGSEQYF; j_call: TRBJ2-7; cdr3_length: 14; d_call: TRBD1; v_call: TRBV5-5; clone_size: once
cdr3_nt: TGTGCCAGCAGCGCACGACAGGGCTCCTACGAGCAGTACTTC; cdr3_aa: CASSARQGSYEQYF; j_call: TRBJ2-7; cdr3_length: 14; d_call: TRBD1; v_call: TRBV5-4; clone_size: -
cdr3_nt: TGTGCCAGCAGCCCGGTGGGGCGGAGGTATAATTCACCCCTCCACTTT; cdr3_aa: CASSPVGRRYNSPLHF; j_call: TRBJ1-6; cdr3_length: 16; d_call: -; v_call: TRBV5-6; clone_size: -
cdr3_nt: TGTGCCAGCAGCGGGGACTATGGCTACACCTTC; cdr3_aa: CASSGDYGYTF; j_call: TRBJ1-2; cdr3_length: 11; d_call: -; v_call: TRBV2; clone_size: few
cdr3_nt: TGTGCCAGCAACGGACTAGCGGGTCCTAGCACAGATACGCAGTATTTT; cdr3_aa: CASNGLAGPSTDTQYF; j_call: TRBJ2-3; cdr3_length: 16; d_call: TRBD2; v_call: TRBV6-1; clone_size: -
cdr3_nt: TGTGCCAGCGGACTAGCGGGATCCCCAGATACGCAGTATTTT; cdr3_aa: CASGLAGSPDTQYF; j_call: TRBJ2-3; cdr3_length: 14; d_call: TRBD2; v_call: TRBV27; clone_size: -
cdr3_nt: TGTGCCGGAAGTCGGAGGCTAAACTATGGCTACACCTTC; cdr3_aa: CAGSRRLNYGYTF; j_call: TRBJ1-2; cdr3_length: 13; d_call: -; v_call: TRBV19; clone_size: -
cdr3_nt: TGTGCCACCAGCAGTAAGTACAGGGGGCAGGACAATGAGCAGTTCTTC; cdr3_aa: CATSSKYRGQDNEQFF; j_call: TRBJ2-1; cdr3_length: 16; d_call: TRBD1; v_call: TRBV15; clone_size: many
cdr3_nt: TGCAGTGCTAGATGGGACAGCTCCTACGAGCAGTACTTC; cdr3_aa: CSARWDSSYEQYF; j_call: TRBJ2-7; cdr3_length: 13; d_call: TRBD1; v_call: TRBV20-1; clone_size: -
cdr3_nt: TGTGCCAGCAGCCTTTCCCAGGGGTACCAAGAGACCCAGTACTTC; cdr3_aa: CASSLSQGYQETQYF; j_call: TRBJ2-5; cdr3_length: 15; d_call: -; v_call: TRBV3-1; clone_size: many
cdr3_nt: TGTGCCAGCAGCCCTCCGGGACAGGGACTGGGTGAAGCTTTCTTT; cdr3_aa: CASSPPGQGLGEAFF; j_call: TRBJ1-1; cdr3_length: 15; d_call: TRBD1; v_call: TRBV3-1; clone_size: many
cdr3_nt: TGTGCCAGTAGTATGAGTGGTGGGCAGACCTTACAAGCTTTCTTT; cdr3_aa: CASSMSGGQTLQAFF; j_call: TRBJ1-1; cdr3_length: 15; d_call: -; v_call: TRBV19; clone_size: -
cdr3_nt: TGTGCCAGCAGCCAAACGAGCGGGAGTCTGACCGGGGAGCTGTTTTTT; cdr3_aa: CASSQTSGSLTGELFF; j_call: TRBJ2-2; cdr3_length: 16; d_call: TRBD2; v_call: TRBV14; clone_size: few
cdr3_nt: TGTGCCAGCAGTGAAGCAGGGTGGGCCTCGAGGGGCACTGAAGCTTTCTTT; cdr3_aa: CASSEAGWASRGTEAFF; j_call: TRBJ1-1; cdr3_length: 17; d_call: -; v_call: TRBV6-1; clone_size: many
cdr3_nt: TGTGCCAGCAGCCACCAGGGAGGAGGCTACGAGCAGTACTTC; cdr3_aa: CASSHQGGGYEQYF; j_call: TRBJ2-7; cdr3_length: 14; d_call: -; v_call: TRBV14; clone_size: few
cdr3_nt: TGTGCCAGCAGTTACTCAGGGACTACCAATGAGCAGTTCTTC; cdr3_aa: CASSYSGTTNEQFF; j_call: TRBJ2-1; cdr3_length: 14; d_call: TRBD2; v_call: TRBV6-2/TRBV6-3; clone_size: many
cdr3_nt: TGTGCCAGCAATGGGGACGGAGGAAACACCATATATTTT; cdr3_aa: CASNGDGGNTIYF; j_call: TRBJ1-3; cdr3_length: 13; d_call: -; v_call: TRBV2; clone_size: many
cdr3_nt: TGTGCCAGCAGCTTATCTTCAGGGGCTGTTTACGAGCAGTACTTC; cdr3_aa: CASSLSSGAVYEQYF; j_call: TRBJ2-7; cdr3_length: 15; d_call: -; v_call: TRBV7-2; clone_size: many
cdr3_nt: TGCAGTGCCCAGGGGGGAGGTCAGCCCCAGCATTTT; cdr3_aa: CSAQGGGQPQHF; j_call: TRBJ1-5; cdr3_length: 12; d_call: TRBD1; v_call: TRBV20-1; clone_size: many
cdr3_nt: TGTGCCAGCAGTGAAGTGCGGGGGGGGGAGGATACGCAGTATTTT; cdr3_aa: CASSEVRGGEDTQYF; j_call: TRBJ2-3; cdr3_length: 15; d_call: TRBD2; v_call: TRBV2; clone_size: many
cdr3_nt: TGCGCCAGCAGCTCCGGGACAGGGGGCTACGAGCAGTACTTC; cdr3_aa: CASSSGTGGYEQYF; j_call: TRBJ2-7; cdr3_length: 14; d_call: TRBD1; v_call: TRBV5-1; clone_size: many
cdr3_nt: TGTGCCAGCAGCTTATCCACAGGGGCAGCGGGGCAGCCCCAGCATTTT; cdr3_aa: CASSLSTGAAGQPQHF; j_call: TRBJ1-5; cdr3_length: 16; d_call: TRBD1; v_call: TRBV5-6; clone_size: -
cdr3_nt: TGTGCCAGCAGCACTCGGACAGGGGATTGGGAAAAACTGTTTTTT; cdr3_aa: CASSTRTGDWEKLFF; j_call: TRBJ1-4; cdr3_length: 15; d_call: TRBD1; v_call: TRBV28; clone_size: few
cdr3_nt: TGTGCCACCAAAGAGGGACAGGGGGCTAATGAAAAACTGTTTTTT; cdr3_aa: CATKEGQGANEKLFF; j_call: TRBJ1-4; cdr3_length: 15; d_call: TRBD1; v_call: TRBV10-3; clone_size: many
cdr3_nt: TGTGCCAGCAGCGTAGCTAGTAGTCGGGCCGGGGAGCTGTTTTTT; cdr3_aa: CASSVASSRAGELFF; j_call: TRBJ2-2; cdr3_length: 15; d_call: -; v_call: TRBV9; clone_size: few
cdr3_nt: TGTGCCACCAGTTTGGGGCGGGATACGCAGTATTTT; cdr3_aa: CATSLGRDTQYF; j_call: TRBJ2-3; cdr3_length: 12; d_call: -; v_call: TRBV24-1; clone_size: -
cdr3_nt: TGCAGTGCTAGCCCCCCGGGACTCCCCAAGAAATACCAAGAGACCCAGTACTTC; cdr3_aa: CSASPPGLPKKYQETQYF; j_call: TRBJ2-5; cdr3_length: 18; d_call: -; v_call: TRBV20-1; clone_size: few
cdr3_nt: TGTGCCAGCAGTCTCGGGACCTACGAGCAGTACTTC; cdr3_aa: CASSLGTYEQYF; j_call: TRBJ2-7; cdr3_length: 12; d_call: -; v_call: TRBV12-3/TRBV12-4; clone_size: many
cdr3_nt: TGTGCCAGCAGGCAAGAGGACAACAACTATGGCTACACCTTC; cdr3_aa: CASRQEDNNYGYTF; j_call: TRBJ1-2; cdr3_length: 14; d_call: -; v_call: TRBV6-1; clone_size: many
cdr3_nt: TGTGCCAGCAGTCCTGGACAGAGAATTCACGGGGAGCTGTTTTTT; cdr3_aa: CASSPGQRIHGELFF; j_call: TRBJ2-2; cdr3_length: 15; d_call: -; v_call: TRBV2; clone_size: many
cdr3_nt: TGTGCCAGCAGCTCTGGGCGACTAGCTAGCGGCGATGAGCAGTTCTTC; cdr3_aa: CASSSGRLASGDEQFF; j_call: TRBJ2-1; cdr3_length: 16; d_call: TRBD2; v_call: TRBV7-8; clone_size: many
cdr3_nt: TGTGCCAGCAGCTCGGGTGGGGAGAGCTACACCTTC; cdr3_aa: CASSSGGESYTF; j_call: TRBJ1-2; cdr3_length: 12; d_call: -; v_call: TRBV11-3; clone_size: -
cdr3_nt: TGTGCCAGCAGCCCGGAGGACGAGACCCAGTACTTC; cdr3_aa: CASSPEDETQYF; j_call: TRBJ2-5; cdr3_length: 12; d_call: -; v_call: TRBV5-4; clone_size: -
cdr3_nt: TGCAGTGCTAGAGGGTTAGCGGAGACCACAGATACGCAGTATTTT; cdr3_aa: CSARGLAETTDTQYF; j_call: TRBJ2-3; cdr3_length: 15; d_call: -; v_call: TRBV20-1; clone_size: many
cdr3_nt: TGTGCCAGTAGTACTAACAGGGGCACTGAAGCTTTCTTT; cdr3_aa: CASSTNRGTEAFF; j_call: TRBJ1-1; cdr3_length: 13; d_call: TRBD1; v_call: TRBV19; clone_size: few
cdr3_nt: TGTGCCAGCACAAGGGACCCTTCTATCATAGATACGCAGTATTTT; cdr3_aa: CASTRDPSIIDTQYF; j_call: TRBJ2-3; cdr3_length: 15; d_call: -; v_call: TRBV2; clone_size: many
cdr3_nt: TGTGCCAGCAGATCTATAGCGGGACCCTACAATGAGCAGTTCTTC; cdr3_aa: CASRSIAGPYNEQFF; j_call: TRBJ2-1; cdr3_length: 15; d_call: TRBD2; v_call: TRBV11-2; clone_size: many